Following are 28 T cell receptor beta chains from one sample sequenced in a study of Graves' ophthalmopathy and Graves' hyperthyroidism (dated by TCRdb to about 2018). The reads were generated on an Illumina HiSeq 2000. For repertoire sequencing, the TCR beta CDR3 regions were amplified from RNA transcripts. HTBI primers and the Qiagen OneStep RT-PCR kit were used in a first-round RT-PCR, which was followed by a second-round multiplex PCR, size selection and purification. TCRdb reprocessed the public reads (quality trimming at Q25 with fastp, clone calling with MiXCR) and kept in-frame beta chains. All rows with the same CDR3 protein become a single entry with the most common DNA and genes. The sample yields almost 750,000 distinct CDR3 sequences; 35% to 50% were counted once. In total, the top ten clones hold about 40% of the sample. Input material: peripheral blood. These receptor sequences come from an adult man with Graves' ophthalmopathy.

The chain carries TRBV24-1 and TRBJ1-5, with 7 bases fitting TRBD1. Germline assignment: CDR1 KGHDR and CDR2 SFDVKD. This CDR3 region has 15 residues. After removal of 5 bases from V and 5 bases from J, the junction contained 8 bases not matched to a gene. This chain's CDR3 is CATSAPRQGDQPQHF. CDR3 nucleotide sequence: TGTGCCACCAGTGCTCCCCGGCAGGGGGATCAGCCCCAGCATTTT.

The chain is built from TRBV29-1 and TRBJ2-7; tentative D call: TRBD1 (6 bases). V lost 7 bases and J 0 bases, leaving 16 bases between the germline ends. Germline V gene data show CDR1 as SQVTM and CDR2 as ANQGSEA. The CDR3 spans 14 residues. CDR3 amino acids: CSADTGKDSYEQYF. DNA of the CDR3: TGCAGCGCCGATACAGGGAAGGACTCCTACGAGCAGTACTTC.

V is TRBV11-2 and J is TRBJ2-7, with D unresolved. Trimming cost V 1 base and J 4 bases, with 11 bases left between them. Per the germline V gene, CDR1 is SGHAT and CDR2 is FQNNGV. This CDR3 has 14 residues. The CDR3 DNA reads as TGTGCCAGCAGCTTAGGAGCGTGGGGATACGAGCAGTACTTC. As protein: CASSLGAWGYEQYF.

This clonotype has only a few counts. The rearrangement uses TRBV6-5 and TRBJ2-5; D unclear. The germline V gene has CDR1 MNHEY and CDR2 SVGAGI. The CDR3 runs 14 residues. Trimming removed 2 bases at V and 7 bases at J, with 14 bases between. The CDR3 reads CASSYQLSRGTQYF. The CDR3, as DNA: TGTGCCAGCAGTTACCAACTAAGTCGCGGGACCCAGTACTTC.

This clonotype was seen a few times. The rearrangement joins TRBV20-1 to TRBJ2-7; 11 bases match TRBD2. CDR1 and CDR2 (germline): DFQATT, SNEGSKA (reference sequence). V shed 2 bases and J 4 bases; nucleotides not matched to a gene: 10. The CDR3 runs 16 residues. CDR3 in amino acids: CSARSLLGLAAYEQYF. Written as DNA, the CDR3 is TGCAGTGCTAGAAGCTTATTGGGACTAGCGGCATACGAGCAGTACTTC.

The chain couples TRBV25-1 to TRBJ1-2; no definite D call. The V and J ends lost 4 bases and 9 bases respectively, with 6 bases between them. The germline V gene has CDR1 MGHDK and CDR2 SYGVNS. The CDR3 has 10 amino acids. CDR3 sequence: CASSGGSYTF. CDR3 nucleotide sequence: TGTGCCAGCAGTGGCGGGAGCTACACCTTC.

This chain joins TRBV2 and TRBJ1-4; D not resolved. V was clipped by 5 bases and J by 7 bases, with 14 bases between them. Germline V CDR1 and CDR2: SNHLY, FYNNEI. The CDR3 runs to 14 residues. The CDR3 loop reads CASSLSHAREKLFF. The CDR3 DNA follows: TGTGCCAGCAGTTTATCCCACGCGCGTGAAAAACTGTTTTTT.

The chain links TRBV12-3 or TRBV12-4 to TRBJ1-5, with TRBD1 identical over 8 bases. This CDR3 region has 14 residues. The J segment lost 3 bases and the V segment lost 3 bases, leaving 1 base of the junction unmatched. The CDR3 here is CASSFRGLNQPQHF. The CDR3 DNA follows: TGTGCCAGCAGTTTCAGGGGGCTCAATCAGCCCCAGCATTTT.

This sequence joins TRBV3-1 and TRBJ1-1; TRBD1 aligns across 7 bases. Germline CDR1 is LGHDT and CDR2 is YNNKEL (reference sequence). The trim removed 2 bases at V and 4 bases at J, leaving 1 base unmatched. The CDR3 sequence is 13 residues long. CDR3 sequence: CASSQSGGTEAFF. As DNA, the CDR3 is TGTGCCAGCAGCCAATCAGGGGGCACTGAAGCTTTCTTT.

This clonotype was counted ten times or more. The chain couples TRBV12-3 or TRBV12-4 to TRBJ2-5; D is perhaps TRBD1 or TRBD2 (6 bases each). V was shortened by 3 bases and J by 5 bases, with 13 bases between the two germline ends. The CDR3 contains 14 residues. Here the CDR3 DNA reads TGTGCCAGCAGTTTCACCGGGGGCGTGGAGACCCAGTACTTC. This translates into CASSFTGGVETQYF.

The chain combines TRBV9 with TRBJ1-4; no firm D call. Germline CDR1 reads SGDLS; CDR2 reads YYNGEE. The CDR3 loop spans 17 amino acids. Trimming took 0 bases from V and 0 from J, leaving 12 bases between them. The CDR3 loop is CASSVGGGRATNEKLFF. CDR3 DNA sequence: TGTGCCAGCAGCGTAGGGGGAGGAAGAGCAACTAATGAAAAACTGTTTTTT.

This clonotype was detected only a few times. An end of the junction does not agree with germline; a read error may underlie this. The V call is TRBV7-3, the J call TRBJ1-1, with 8 bases matching TRBD1. Germline V gene lookup returns CDR1 SGHTA and CDR2 FQGTGA. CDR3 size: 13 residues. The CDR3 nucleotides read TGTGCCAACAGCTTGACAGGGGACACTGAAGCTTTCTTT. Its translation: CANSLTGDTEAFF. Together with reference TRBV7-3 and TRBJ1-1, the CDR3 gives the full variable domain: GAGVSQTPSNKVTEKGKYVELRCDPISGHTALYWYRQSLGQGPEFLIYFQGTGAADDSGLPNDRFFAVRPEGSVSTLKIQRTERGDSAVYLCANSLTGDTEAFFGQGTRLTVV.

The V call is TRBV15, the J call TRBJ1-2, with no clear D. Germline loops: CDR1 LNHNV, CDR2 YYDKDF (reference sequence). Trimming shortened V by 9 bases and J by 6 bases, and 11 bases separated the two germline ends. There are 11 residues in the CDR3. The DNA of the CDR3 is TGTGCCACAACCTATCGGGATGGCTACACCTTC. This gives the protein CATTYRDGYTF.

This clonotype was observed many times. The V and J genes are TRBV20-1 and TRBJ1-2; the D gene is possibly TRBD1 (5 bases). V was clipped by 6 bases and J by 4 bases, with 9 bases between them. CDR1 and CDR2 (germline): DFQATT, SNEGSKA (reference sequence). The CDR3 runs to 11 residues. CDR3: CSAVQGYGYTF. The DNA of the CDR3 is TGCAGTGCGGTTCAGGGCTATGGCTACACCTTC.

V and J are TRBV10-3 and TRBJ2-1; a weak D match, TRBD2 (6 bases). Trimming removed 7 bases from V and 15 bases from J, with 22 bases in between. This CDR3 has 13 residues. Germline CDR1 is ENHRY and CDR2 is SYGVKD. Here the CDR3 DNA reads TGTGCCATCACCGGAGCGGGTATGAGTGGGTGGTTCTTC. Translation: CAITGAGMSGWFF.

A remark on this clonotype: At one boundary the junction diverges from the germline segment, which might be a read error. The chain links TRBV25-1 to TRBJ1-1; TRBD1 might be the D (5 bases). The V gene's germline CDR1 is MGHDK and CDR2 SYGVNS. The CDR3 spans 13 residues. The CDR3 sequence is CASRRGVNTGAFF. Written as DNA, the CDR3 is TGTGCCAGCAGGCGAGGGGTGAACACTGGAGCTTTCTTT.

V usage is TRBV15 and J usage is TRBJ1-5; perhaps TRBD1 as D (5 bases). The CDR3 is 15 amino acids. The V and J ends lost 0 bases and 6 bases respectively, with 12 bases between them. CDR1 is LNHNV, CDR2 YYDKDF, per germline (reference sequence). This CDR3 reads CATSRDYEGTQPQHF. Written as DNA, the CDR3 is TGTGCCACCAGCAGAGATTACGAGGGGACTCAGCCCCAGCATTTT.

The gene calls are TRBV15 and TRBJ1-1; unclear D gene. Germline values: CDR1 LNHNV, CDR2 YYDKDF (reference sequence). Trimming pared 5 bases from V and 3 bases from J, leaving 19 bases between. This CDR3 is 16 amino acids long. The CDR3 nucleotides read TGTGCCACCAGCCTACAGCGGGAGACCGGGGACACTGAAGCTTTCTTT. Protein sequence: CATSLQRETGDTEAFF.

This clonotype has just one count. The chain has TRBV29-1 and TRBJ2-5; possibly TRBD1 for D (5 bases). The CDR3 consists of 12 residues. Germline V gives CDR1 SQVTM, CDR2 ANQGSEA. Deletions cut 3 bases from V and 5 bases from J, with 10 bases between. As DNA, the CDR3 is TGCAGCGTTGAGTGGGGCTTGGAGACCCAGTACTTC. This gives the protein CSVEWGLETQYF.

This clonotype was detected a few times. J is TRBJ2-7 and V is TRBV11-2, with TRBD2 matching over 14 bases. CDR3 length: 15 residues. Germline CDR1 SGHAT, CDR2 FQNNGV. The junction had 7 bases not matched to a gene; V was cut back by 5 bases and J by 7 bases. CDR3 nucleotides: TGTGCCAGCAGCCAAGGACTAGCGGGAGGCGATGAGCAGTACTTC. It translates to CASSQGLAGGDEQYF.

As concerns this clonotype: One end of the junction is discordant with germline, which a read error may explain. This chain uses TRBV10-1 with TRBJ2-5, with no clear D. Germline V gives CDR1 WNHNN, CDR2 SYGVQD (reference sequence). The CDR3 runs to 10 residues. CDR3 in DNA: TGCGCTAGCAGTTGGGAGACCCAGTACTTC. Translated: CASSWETQYF.

There are a few counts of this clonotype. The J gene is TRBJ1-1, the V gene TRBV12-3 or TRBV12-4, with D maybe TRBD1 (5 bases). Trimming removed 3 bases at V and 6 bases at J, with 14 bases between. This CDR3 comprises 14 residues. Written as DNA, the CDR3 is TGTGCCAGCAGTTTCCGGCCCTCGGGGGCTGAAGCTTTCTTT. Translation gives CASSFRPSGAEAFF.

This clonotype was detected only a few times. The chain employs TRBV7-9 and TRBJ2-2; D unclear. The V and J ends lost 7 bases and 4 bases respectively, with 22 bases between them. Looked up from germline, CDR1 is SEHNR and CDR2 is FQNEAQ (reference sequence). There are 17 residues in the CDR3. The CDR3: CASTLQFRVEFTGELFF. DNA for the CDR3: TGTGCCAGCACTCTCCAATTCCGCGTGGAGTTCACCGGGGAGCTGTTTTTT.

This clonotype appeared many times. The V gene is TRBV2, the J gene TRBJ1-1; D remains unclear. The CDR3 has 13 amino acids. V was cut by 3 bases and J by 0 bases, with 5 bases left in between. Germline V gene sequence: CDR1 SNHLY, CDR2 FYNNEI. CDR3 sequence: CASSETMNTEAFF. Here the CDR3 DNA reads TGTGCCAGCAGTGAGACGATGAACACTGAAGCTTTCTTT.

This clonotype was seen a few times. The V call is TRBV19, the J call TRBJ1-4, with TRBD1 matching 8 bases. CDR1 is LNHDA and CDR2 is SQIVND in the germline V gene (reference sequence). The CDR3 has 15 residues. The J segment lost 4 bases and the V segment lost 7 bases, leaving 8 bases of the junction unmatched. The CDR3 reads CASNQGARDNEKLFF. Here the CDR3 DNA reads TGTGCCAGTAACCAGGGGGCGCGGGATAATGAAAAACTGTTTTTT.

This clonotype was picked up a small number of times. This sequence joins TRBV2 and TRBJ2-5; D call uncertain. V was clipped by 6 bases and J by 5 bases, with 13 bases between them. CDR3 size: 13 residues. Germline CDR1 is SNHLY and CDR2 is FYNNEI. CDR3 protein: CASSQEPLETQYF. DNA of the CDR3: TGTGCCAGCAGCCAGGAGCCCCTCGAGACCCAGTACTTC.

At least ten counts were recorded for this clonotype. The gene calls are TRBV29-1 and TRBJ1-1; tentative D call: TRBD1 (5 bases). The CDR3 totals 12 residues. V lost 7 bases and J 7 bases, leaving 16 bases between the germline ends. Germline V gene sequence: CDR1 SQVTM, CDR2 ANQGSEA. The CDR3 DNA follows: TGCAGCGCCTATCAATCTGACAGTGAAGCTTTCTTT. Its protein is CSAYQSDSEAFF. Full variable domain (missing parts from reference TRBV29-1 and TRBJ1-1): SAVISQKPSRDICQRGTSLTIQCQVDSQVTMMFWYRQQPGQSLTLIATANQGSEATYESGFVIDKFPISRPNLTFSTLTVSNMSPEDSSIYLCSAYQSDSEAFFGQGTRLTVV.

This clonotype was observed at least ten times. V and J are TRBV10-2 and TRBJ1-4; D perhaps matches TRBD1 (5 bases). The CDR3 sequence is 13 residues long. V was pared by 3 bases and J by 7 bases, with 9 bases between. Germline V CDR1 and CDR2: WSHSY, SAAADI. CDR3 DNA sequence: TGCGCCAGCAGTGAAGGGGATAGTGAAAAACTGTTTTTT. Translation gives CASSEGDSEKLFF.